A single sample gave rise to the 21 T cell receptor beta chains below, sequenced in a study of blood T cell repertoires in COVID-19. Sequencing was performed with immunoSEQ multiplex PCR; in TCRdb, only in-frame clones are kept and a portion is missing. The data contain roughly 250,000 clones, 70% to 90% of them singletons. Sequencing was carried out using peripheral blood. All receptors derive from a woman between 40 and 50 years old who had recovered from COVID-19.

The chain recombines TRBV5-6 with TRBJ1-2; TRBD1 is a possible D gene (5 bases). CDR3 length equals 13 residues. The germline V gene encodes CDR1 SGHDT and CDR2 YYEEEE. Trimming shortened V by 4 bases and J by 2 bases, and 9 bases separated the two germline ends. CDR3 residues: CASSPDTNYGYTF. The CDR3 coding sequence is TGTGCCAGCAGCCCGGACACAAACTATGGCTACACCTTC.

This sequence joins TRBV5-1 and TRBJ2-2, with D possibly being TRBD1 (5 bases). This CDR3 has 17 residues. V was trimmed by 4 bases and J by 2 bases, leaving 18 bases between them. The germline V gene has CDR1 SGHRS and CDR2 YFSETQ. In nucleotides, the CDR3 is TGCGCCAGCAGCATGGGAAGGGGCGGTCTTAACACCGGGGAGCTGTTTTTT. The encoded protein is CASSMGRGGLNTGELFF. The full variable domain, with the rest looked up from reference TRBV5-1 and TRBJ2-2, is KAGVTQTPRYLIKTRGQQVTLSCSPISGHRSVSWYQQTPGQGLQFLFEYFSETQRNKGNFPGRFSGRQFSNSRSEMNVSTLELGDSALYLCASSMGRGGLNTGELFFGEGSRLTVL.

J is TRBJ2-2 and V is TRBV20-1, with D perhaps TRBD2 (5 bases). CDR3 length: 11 amino acids. Germline-derived CDR1 and CDR2 are DFQATT and SNEGSKA (reference sequence). V was trimmed by 5 bases and J by 7 bases, leaving 8 bases between them. CDR3 in amino acids: CSAPADGELFF. The CDR3 nucleotides read TGCAGTGCTCCAGCGGACGGGGAGCTGTTTTTT.

J is TRBJ2-1 and V is TRBV6-5; 10 bases fit TRBD2. With V trimmed by 6 bases and J by 8 bases, 7 bases remained unmatched. CDR3 size: 14 residues. The germline V gene encodes CDR1 MNHEY and CDR2 SVGAGI. The CDR3 loop is CASRGSGRRHEQFF. The CDR3 nucleotides read TGTGCCAGCAGGGGTAGCGGGAGGAGGCATGAGCAGTTCTTC.

The genes are TRBV9 and TRBJ2-1, with D uncertain. The CDR3 is made up of 16 amino acids. Trimming left V 4 bases short and J 2 bases short, with 16 bases between. Germline CDR1 SGDLS, CDR2 YYNGEE. CDR3 sequence reads: CASSPFAAGAYNEQFF. Written as DNA, the CDR3 is TGTGCCAGCAGCCCTTTTGCGGCTGGAGCCTACAATGAGCAGTTCTTC.

The rearrangement links TRBV6-6 to TRBJ2-1, with TRBD2 identical over 7 bases. V gave up 10 bases and J gave up 5 bases; unmatched junction bases: 8. This CDR3 has 13 amino acids. Germline V CDR1 and CDR2: MNHNY, SVGAGI (reference sequence). The CDR3, as DNA: TGTGCCATCGGTGGGGGAGGGAACAATGAGCAGTTCTTC. Amino acid sequence: CAIGGGGNNEQFF.

The chain has TRBV5-8 and TRBJ1-4; 7 positions match TRBD1. This CDR3 spans 13 amino acids. The trim removed 4 bases at V and 7 bases at J, leaving 4 bases unmatched. The germline V gene has CDR1 SGHTS and CDR2 YDEGEE. In DNA, the CDR3 is TGTGCCAGCAGCAGGGGGCTTGGTGAAAAACTGTTTTTT. It is translated as CASSRGLGEKLFF.

This chain connects TRBV3-1 (or the pseudogene TRBV3-2) to TRBJ1-2; 10 bases fit TRBD1. The J segment lost 4 bases and the V segment lost 3 bases, leaving 5 bases of the junction unmatched. CDR1 LGHDT and CDR2 YNNKEL come from the germline V gene (reference sequence). The CDR3 is 15 residues long. This CDR3 reads CASSHRQGASYGYTF. The CDR3 DNA reads as TGTGCCAGCAGCCACCGACAGGGGGCAAGCTATGGCTACACCTTC.

In its sample, this clone was seen a few times. V and J are TRBV7-8 and TRBJ1-5; D might be TRBD1 (6 bases). Between the trimmed V and J ends, which lost 5 bases and 2 bases, there was a span of 19 bases. CDR1 SGHVS and CDR2 FQNEAQ come from the germline V gene. The CDR3 is 17 residues long. The CDR3 region is CASSPPGVRIGNQPQHF. CDR3 in DNA: TGTGCCAGCAGCCCACCAGGGGTCCGAATAGGCAATCAGCCCCAGCATTTT.

The rearrangement uses TRBV9 and TRBJ2-4, with D hard to call. This CDR3 contains 13 residues. The V and J ends lost 4 bases and 2 bases respectively, with 7 bases between them. Per the germline V gene, CDR1 is SGDLS and CDR2 is YYNGEE. The CDR3 is CASSPRTKNIQYF. The CDR3 nucleotides read TGTGCCAGCAGCCCCCGTACCAAAAACATTCAGTACTTC.

The chain links TRBV30 to TRBJ1-4, with D possibly TRBD1 on 5 matching bases. The CDR3 runs to 12 residues. Between the trimmed V and J ends, which lost 6 bases and 7 bases, there was a span of 12 bases. CDR1 and CDR2 (germline): GTSNPN, SVGIG (reference sequence). Here the CDR3 reads CACTGGGEKLFF. The DNA for the CDR3 is TGTGCCTGTACCGGGGGGGGTGAAAAACTGTTTTTT.

This clone was seen a single time. The chain joins TRBV24-1 to TRBJ2-1, with 7 bases fitting TRBD2. The germline gives CDR1 KGHDR, CDR2 SFDVKD. The CDR3 is 15 amino acids. V lost 5 bases to trimming and J lost 4 bases; unmatched junction nucleotides: 7. CDR3 in DNA: TGTGCCACCAGTGCCCCGACTAGCCCGTACAATGAGCAGTTCTTC. This translates into CATSAPTSPYNEQFF.

This clone has only a few counts. This chain links TRBV7-2 with TRBJ1-1, with TRBD1 matching 7 bases. Germline CDR1 and CDR2: SGHTA and FQGNSA. The CDR3 length is 13 residues. V shed 5 bases, J shed 4 bases, and the junction held 4 bases outside the gene matches. This CDR3 reads CASSPGTATEAFF. CDR3 sequence (DNA): TGTGCCAGCAGCCCCGGGACAGCCACTGAAGCTTTCTTT.

The chain couples TRBV9 to TRBJ1-6; unclear D gene. V shed 3 bases and J shed 9 bases, with 22 bases lying between them. The CDR3 extends over 17 amino acids. Per germline, CDR1 SGDLS and CDR2 YYNGEE. The CDR3 DNA follows: TGTGCCAGCAGCGAAAACCCCAGTGGCGGCTTGGGTTCACCCCTCCACTTT. It yields the protein CASSENPSGGLGSPLHF.

The chain couples TRBV9 to TRBJ2-7; 10 bases agree with TRBD2. The CDR3 contains 13 residues. Germline-derived CDR1 and CDR2 are SGDLS and YYNGEE. V lost 0 bases, J lost 7 bases, and 1 base stayed unmatched. The CDR3 loop is CASSVVLAGEQYF. The CDR3, as DNA: TGTGCCAGCAGCGTAGTACTAGCGGGGGAGCAGTACTTC.

This rearrangement joins TRBV4-1 to TRBJ2-5; 9 bases align to TRBD2. Per the germline V gene, CDR1 is MGHRA and CDR2 is YSYEKL. The CDR3 length is 17 residues. V lost 3 bases and J lost 9; bases outside the gene matches: 17. The CDR3 sequence: CASSQDPPSGAVGAQYF. In DNA, the CDR3 is TGCGCCAGCAGCCAGGACCCACCTAGCGGGGCGGTTGGGGCCCAGTACTTC.

CDR3 nucleotides: TGTGCCAGCAGCGGACCGGGACTAGCGGGAGGAAGAACGAGAGTGACCCAGTACTTC. The encoded protein is CASSGPGLAGGRTRVTQYF. The rearrangement joins TRBV7-9 to TRBJ2-5; 15 bases align to TRBD2. Per germline, CDR1 SEHNR and CDR2 FQNEAQ (reference sequence). The CDR3 is made up of 19 amino acids. V trimming: 5 bases; J trimming: 7 bases; junction bases outside the gene matches: 17. Full variable domain (rest looked up from reference TRBV7-9 and TRBJ2-5): DTGVSQNPRHKITKRGQNVTFRCDPISEHNRLYWYRQTLGQGPEFLTYFQNEAQLEKSRLLSDRFSAERPKGSFSTLEIQRTEQGDSAMYLCASSGPGLAGGRTRVTQYFGPGTRLLVL.

This chain links TRBV27 with TRBJ1-1, with D uncertain. Trimming shortened V by 2 bases and J by 7 bases, and 20 bases separated the two germline ends. The CDR3 consists of 16 residues. Looked up from germline, CDR1 is MNHEY and CDR2 is SMNVEV (reference sequence). The CDR3 protein is CASSLPPHSGRNEAFF. The CDR3 bases are TGTGCCAGCAGTTTACCCCCACACAGCGGGCGTAATGAAGCTTTCTTT.

The chain recombines TRBV7-8 with TRBJ2-7; a possible D gene is TRBD1 (6 bases). With 1 base removed from V and 6 bases from J, the gap between germline ends came to 13 bases. The CDR3 spans 14 residues. Germline loops: CDR1 SGHVS, CDR2 FQNEAQ. The CDR3 spells CASSLGVGASEQYF. The DNA of the CDR3 is TGTGCCAGCAGCTTAGGGGTGGGGGCGAGCGAGCAGTACTTC.

The chain recombines TRBV30 with TRBJ1-2; D gene unclear. The V end lost 4 bases, the J end lost 7 bases, and 16 bases lay between the germline ends. The CDR3 runs to 13 residues. Germline V gives CDR1 GTSNPN, CDR2 SVGIG (reference sequence). The DNA for the CDR3 is TGTGCCTGGATATTTGGCGGGGTTGGTGGCTACACCTTC. It translates to CAWIFGGVGGYTF.

V is TRBV6-5 and J is TRBJ2-7, with 7 nucleotides matching TRBD2. V gave up 1 base and J gave up 7 bases; unmatched junction bases: 1. The CDR3 sequence is 12 residues long. The germline gives CDR1 MNHEY, CDR2 SVGAGI. CDR3 amino acids: CASSYWEGEQYF. The CDR3 DNA reads TGTGCCAGCAGTTACTGGGAGGGAGAGCAGTACTTC.